The 30 T cell receptor beta chains presented below share a single source sample, sequenced in a study of blood T cell repertoires in COVID-19. Only in-frame clones appear in the TCRdb table, and some are missing; sequencing was by immunoSEQ multiplex PCR. In the table there are approximately 180,000 clones, about 83% of which are singletons. The specimen sequenced was peripheral blood. The receptors originated from a person aged 65 to 85 with COVID-19, enrolled during active disease.

This sequence joins TRBV25-1 and TRBJ2-7; D unclear. The germline V gene encodes CDR1 MGHDK and CDR2 SYGVNS. The CDR3 length is 13 residues. V dropped 6 bases and J dropped 3 bases, with 12 bases sitting between them. Here the CDR3 DNA reads TGTGCCAGCAGGCCGGCCGGAGACTACGAGCAGTACTTC. Translation: CASRPAGDYEQYF.

CDR3 protein: CASSLFSSGQGRAQPQHF. CDR3 nucleotide sequence: TGTGCCAGCAGTTTATTTTCTAGTGGACAGGGTAGGGCTCAGCCCCAGCATTTT. This rearrangement joins TRBV28 to TRBJ1-5; TRBD1 aligns across 8 bases. The CDR3 consists of 18 residues. Looked up from germline, CDR1 is MDHEN and CDR2 is SYDVKM. V gave up 1 base and J gave up 6 bases; unmatched junction bases: 14.

Only one count was recorded for this clone. The chain couples TRBV12-3 or TRBV12-4 to TRBJ2-7; a possible D gene is TRBD1 (5 bases). V was clipped by 8 bases and J by 3 bases, with 8 bases between them. The length of the CDR3 is 11 residues. As DNA, the CDR3 is TGTGCCAGCGCCAGGGACTACGAGCAGTACTTC. Its protein product is CASARDYEQYF.

This chain joins TRBV7-6 and TRBJ2-2, with 7 bases lining up with TRBD2. CDR1 is SGHVS, CDR2 FNYEAQ, per germline. Trimming at V came to 5 bases and at J to 1 base, leaving 10 bases not matched to a gene. The CDR3 consists of 17 residues. The CDR3 bases are TGTGCCAGCAGCCTATTGGGCCTAGCGGTGAACACCGGGGAGCTGTTTTTT. It encodes CASSLLGLAVNTGELFF. Full variable domain (outside the CDR3, taken from reference TRBV7-6 and TRBJ2-2): GAGVSQSPRYKVTKRGQDVALRCDPISGHVSLYWYRQALGQGPEFLTYFNYEAQQDKSGLPNDRFSAERPEGSISTLTIQRTEQRDSAMYRCASSLLGLAVNTGELFFGEGSRLTVL.

V gene TRBV19 combines with J gene TRBJ2-1, with D possibly TRBD1 on 6 matching bases. The CDR3 runs to 15 residues. The V gene's germline CDR1 is LNHDA and CDR2 SQIVND (reference sequence). V was cut by 3 bases and J by 5 bases, with 14 bases left in between. The CDR3 DNA sequence: TGTGCCAGTAGTATCGACGGGACACCGCACAATGAGCAGTTCTTC. Translating it yields CASSIDGTPHNEQFF.

This clone was recorded once. The chain has TRBV19 and TRBJ1-1; 11 positions agree with TRBD1. The CDR3 sequence is 14 residues long. Per germline, CDR1 LNHDA and CDR2 SQIVND (reference sequence). After removal of 6 bases from V and 12 bases from J, the junction contained 12 bases not matched to a gene. The CDR3 reads CASRAGQGAGKTFF. CDR3 bases: TGTGCCAGTAGAGCTGGACAGGGGGCCGGTAAAACTTTCTTT.

V and J are TRBV5-1 and TRBJ2-3; TRBD2 is a possible D gene (6 bases). The length of the CDR3 is 15 residues. Trimming left V 2 bases short and J 0 bases short, with 10 bases between. Germline values: CDR1 SGHRS, CDR2 YFSETQ. In DNA, the CDR3 is TGCGCCAGCAGCTTCGGGGGAATTAGCACAGATACGCAGTATTTT. This codes for CASSFGGISTDTQYF.

The CDR3 region is CASSARSGGGTDTQYF. The CDR3 region has the DNA TGTGCCAGCAGCGCGAGGAGCGGGGGGGGGACAGATACGCAGTATTTT. The V call is TRBV7-2, the J call TRBJ2-3, with 10 bases matching TRBD2. V lost 5 bases and J lost 3; bases outside the gene matches: 8. The CDR3 totals 16 residues. Germline-derived CDR1 and CDR2 are SGHTA and FQGNSA.

The rearrangement links TRBV12-3 or TRBV12-4 to TRBJ1-2; D uncertain. Trimming pared 7 bases from V and 4 bases from J, leaving 10 bases between. This CDR3 is 12 amino acids long. The CDR3: CASTGGSYGYTF. The CDR3, as DNA: TGTGCCAGCACCGGAGGGTCCTATGGCTACACCTTC.

The J gene is TRBJ2-2, the V gene TRBV7-6, with 15 bases fitting TRBD2. The CDR3 runs 15 residues. Per the germline V gene, CDR1 is SGHVS and CDR2 is FNYEAQ. Unmatched junction bases numbered 4, after V lost 5 bases and J lost 9 bases. The CDR3 DNA reads TGTGCCAGCAGCCGGACTAGCGGGAGGGCCAGGGAGCTGTTTTTT. Translating gives CASSRTSGRARELFF. Variable domain in full (rest from reference TRBV7-6 and TRBJ2-2): GAGVSQSPRYKVTKRGQDVALRCDPISGHVSLYWYRQALGQGPEFLTYFNYEAQQDKSGLPNDRFSAERPEGSISTLTIQRTEQRDSAMYRCASSRTSGRARELFFGEGSRLTVL.

The chain carries TRBV19 and TRBJ1-1; TRBD1 might be the D (6 bases). The CDR3 runs to 15 residues. Deletions cut 7 bases from V and 0 bases from J, with 15 bases between. CDR1 and CDR2 from the germline V gene are LNHDA and SQIVND (reference sequence). The CDR3 loop is CASTDVGGMNTEAFF. Written as DNA, the CDR3 is TGTGCCAGTACGGACGTAGGGGGAATGAACACTGAAGCTTTCTTT. The whole variable domain, remainder taken from reference TRBV19 and TRBJ1-1, is DGGITQSPKYLFRKEGQNVTLSCEQNLNHDAMYWYRQDPGQGLRLIYYSQIVNDFQKGDIAEGYSVSREKKESFPLTVTSAQKNPTAFYLCASTDVGGMNTEAFFGQGTRLTVV.

The rearrangement joins TRBV9 to TRBJ2-3, with D perhaps TRBD1 (5 bases). CDR1 SGDLS and CDR2 YYNGEE come from the germline V gene. The CDR3 loop spans 15 amino acids. Trimming stripped 2 bases from V and 1 base from J, with 11 bases between. The CDR3 spells CASSVLGVGTDTQYF. The CDR3 region has the DNA TGTGCCAGCAGCGTGCTAGGGGTGGGCACAGATACGCAGTATTTT.

The chain is built from TRBV7-9 and TRBJ1-6; 7 bases match TRBD1. This CDR3 is built from 14 residues. CDR1 is SEHNR and CDR2 is FQNEAQ in the germline V gene (reference sequence). The ends lost 5 bases at V and 7 bases at J; junction bases unmatched: 5. For the CDR3, the DNA is TGTGCCAGCAGCCCGGACAGGATAAATTCACCCCTCCACTTT. Its translation is CASSPDRINSPLHF.

The chain couples TRBV5-1 to TRBJ1-6; TRBD1 aligns across 7 bases. The V gene end was trimmed by 0 bases and the J gene end by 6 bases; junction bases not matched to a gene: 9. Germline assignment: CDR1 SGHRS and CDR2 YFSETQ. The CDR3 has 17 residues. CDR3 DNA: TGCGCCAGCAGCTTGGGACCGGGACAGCTAATTAATTCACCCCTCCACTTT. Residues: CASSLGPGQLINSPLHF. Looking up the rest from reference TRBV5-1 and TRBJ1-6 gives the full variable domain: KAGVTQTPRYLIKTRGQQVTLSCSPISGHRSVSWYQQTPGQGLQFLFEYFSETQRNKGNFPGRFSGRQFSNSRSEMNVSTLELGDSALYLCASSLGPGQLINSPLHFGNGTRLTVT.

This clone was detected once. The chain couples TRBV7-9 to TRBJ2-2; tentative D call: TRBD2 (5 bases). Trimming left V 4 bases short and J 6 bases short, with 9 bases between. The CDR3 is 13 residues long. The germline gives CDR1 SEHNR, CDR2 FQNEAQ (reference sequence). The CDR3 spells CASSSPGAGELFF. CDR3 in DNA: TGTGCCAGCAGCTCCCCCGGGGCCGGGGAGCTGTTTTTT.

The chain uses TRBV24-1 and TRBJ2-2; TRBD1 agrees at 8 bases. The CDR3 sequence is 14 residues long. V was pared by 9 bases and J by 4 bases, with 6 bases of the junction left unmatched. Germline V gene lookup returns CDR1 KGHDR and CDR2 SFDVKD. For the CDR3, the DNA is TGTGCCACCGGCATTACAGGGGGCACCGGGGAGCTGTTTTTT. It is translated as CATGITGGTGELFF.

Here the CDR3 reads CASSLEAGLGNTIYF. CDR3 DNA sequence: TGCGCCAGCAGCTTGGAGGCGGGTTTAGGAAACACCATATATTTT. The J gene is TRBJ1-3, the V gene TRBV5-1, with D unresolved. Trimming removed 0 bases from V and 4 bases from J, with 11 bases in between. Germline-derived CDR1 and CDR2 are SGHRS and YFSETQ. This CDR3 region has 15 residues. Based on the CDR3 plus reference TRBV5-1 and TRBJ1-3, the full variable domain is KAGVTQTPRYLIKTRGQQVTLSCSPISGHRSVSWYQQTPGQGLQFLFEYFSETQRNKGNFPGRFSGRQFSNSRSEMNVSTLELGDSALYLCASSLEAGLGNTIYFGEGSWLTVV.

The chain couples TRBV10-3 to TRBJ2-2, with 7 bases aligning to TRBD1. Losses at the gene ends were 4 bases for V and 4 bases for J; bases not matched to a gene: 3. The CDR3 is made up of 14 amino acids. Germline-derived CDR1 and CDR2 are ENHRY and SYGVKD. The CDR3 DNA sequence: TGTGCCATCAGTGGGGGACAGCGCACCGGGGAGCTGTTTTTT. Protein sequence: CAISGGQRTGELFF.

Comment on this clone: Being one base from a much bigger clone, this may be a read error. The chain combines TRBV4-3 with TRBJ1-5; 7 nucleotides agree with TRBD1. The J call is doubtful: the DNA matches TRBJ2-3 better. This CDR3 is 16 amino acids long. The V gene's germline CDR1 is LGHNA and CDR2 YSLEER. CDR3 sequence: CASSQEKGAINQPQYF. CDR3 DNA sequence: TGCGCCAGCAGCCAAGAAAAGGGGGCGATCAATCAGCCCCAGTATTTT.

This clone was seen a handful of times. The chain uses TRBV5-1 and TRBJ2-1; a possible D gene is TRBD2 (6 bases). Deletions cut 4 bases from V and 0 bases from J, with 17 bases between. Per the germline V gene, CDR1 is SGHRS and CDR2 is YFSETQ. The CDR3 totals 17 residues. CDR3 residues: CASSLTIAVSSYNEQFF. CDR3 bases: TGCGCCAGCAGCCTAACTATAGCGGTGAGCTCCTACAATGAGCAGTTCTTC.

The rearrangement uses TRBV5-6 and TRBJ2-7, with TRBD1 matching 10 bases. CDR3 length: 16 amino acids. V shed 3 bases, J shed 0 bases, and the junction held 6 bases outside the gene matches. Germline V gene sequence: CDR1 SGHDT, CDR2 YYEEEE. CDR3 sequence reads: CASSSTGGLSSYEQYF. The CDR3 coding sequence is TGTGCCAGCAGCTCGACAGGGGGCCTAAGCTCCTACGAGCAGTACTTC.

The rearrangement uses TRBV5-8 and TRBJ2-5, with 7 bases aligning to TRBD2. The V gene end was trimmed by 0 bases and the J gene end by 4 bases; junction bases not matched to a gene: 9. CDR3 length: 16 residues. Germline loops: CDR1 SGHTS, CDR2 YDEGEE. CDR3 amino acids: CASSLGGFGGGETQYF. Written as DNA, the CDR3 is TGTGCCAGCAGCTTGGGTGGATTTGGCGGGGGAGAGACCCAGTACTTC.

CDR3 coding DNA: TGTGCCAGCAGTTCCGACAGGGGGTATGGCTACACCTTC. Encoded protein: CASSSDRGYGYTF. The J gene is TRBJ1-2, the V gene TRBV28, with 9 bases identical to TRBD1. CDR1 MDHEN and CDR2 SYDVKM come from the germline V gene. CDR3 length equals 13 residues. J gave up 5 bases and V 4 bases, and 2 bases lay outside the gene matches.

This CDR3 reads CASSVELAVEQFF. For the CDR3, the DNA is TGTGCCAGCAGCGTAGAGTTAGCGGTTGAGCAGTTCTTC. V and J are TRBV9 and TRBJ2-1; D may be TRBD2 (6 bases). The germline CDR1 and CDR2 sequences are SGDLS and YYNGEE. The CDR3 length is 13 residues. Trimming removed 0 bases at V and 9 bases at J, with 10 bases between.

The V gene is TRBV11-2, the J gene TRBJ1-4; D remains ambiguous. The CDR3 loop spans 14 amino acids. V was cut by 2 bases and J by 6 bases, with 10 bases left in between. The V gene's germline CDR1 is SGHAT and CDR2 FQNNGV. The CDR3 DNA reads as TGTGCCAGCAGCTTAATGGGCATTCATGAAAAACTGTTTTTT. This encodes CASSLMGIHEKLFF.

Only one count was recorded for this clone. The chain combines TRBV7-9 with TRBJ1-5, with D tentatively TRBD1 (6 bases). CDR1 SEHNR and CDR2 FQNEAQ come from the germline V gene (reference sequence). V was shortened by 2 bases and J by 6 bases, with 20 bases between the two germline ends. This CDR3 region has 17 residues. The CDR3 DNA reads as TGTGCCAGCAGCTTATCGTCAGGGGATGTGTGGGGTCAGCCCCAGCATTTT. Translating it yields CASSLSSGDVWGQPQHF.

V gene TRBV5-4 combines with J gene TRBJ1-1; D ambiguous. Germline V lookup: CDR1 SGHNT, CDR2 YYREEE (reference sequence). The ends were cut back, 0 bases at V and 4 bases at J, with 10 bases in the middle. This CDR3 has 14 residues. In DNA form, the CDR3 reads TGTGCCAGCAGCTTGGTTCCAGTTCCCACTGAAGCTTTCTTT. Amino acid sequence: CASSLVPVPTEAFF. The variable domain in full, completed from reference TRBV5-4 and TRBJ1-1, reads ETGVTQSPTHLIKTRGQQVTLRCSSQSGHNTVSWYQQALGQGPQFIFQYYREEENGRGNFPPRFSGLQFPNYSSELNVNALELDDSALYLCASSLVPVPTEAFFGQGTRLTVV.

The genes are TRBV30 and TRBJ1-2, with 7 bases lining up with TRBD1. Losses at the gene ends were 3 bases for V and 8 bases for J; bases not matched to a gene: 3. The CDR3 is 11 residues long. The germline gives CDR1 GTSNPN, CDR2 SVGIG (reference sequence). Here the CDR3 reads CAWRQGTGYTF. The CDR3 nucleotides read TGTGCCTGGAGACAGGGGACAGGCTACACCTTC. The full variable domain, with the rest looked up from reference TRBV30 and TRBJ1-2, is SQTIHQWPATLVQPVGSPLSLECTVEGTSNPNLYWYRQAAGRGLQLLFYSVGIGQISSEVPQNLSASRPQDRQFILSSKKLLLSDSGFYLCAWRQGTGYTFGSGTRLTVV.

The chain joins TRBV27 to TRBJ2-1; 12 bases line up with TRBD2. V dropped 8 bases and J dropped 5; count of bases not matched to a gene: 4. This CDR3 is 14 amino acids long. Germline V gene sequence: CDR1 MNHEY, CDR2 SMNVEV (reference sequence). CDR3 amino acids: CASQRLAGDNEQFF. The CDR3 coding sequence is TGTGCCAGCCAGAGACTAGCGGGAGACAATGAGCAGTTCTTC.

The chain has TRBV9 and TRBJ1-2; a possible D gene is TRBD1 (6 bases). Germline CDR1 reads SGDLS; CDR2 reads YYNGEE. V lost 3 bases and J 4 bases, leaving 25 bases between the germline ends. The CDR3 is 18 residues long. The CDR3 region is CASSATRQVGETVYGYTF. The CDR3 bases are TGTGCCAGCAGCGCTACCCGACAGGTCGGGGAAACAGTCTATGGCTACACCTTC.